These 16 T cell receptor beta chains came from one sample sequenced in a study of T cell responses to AZD1222 COVID-19 vaccine (dated by TCRdb to the early 2020s). Reading the label with the study, this specimen's time point is: baseline before first vaccination. Library prep was done by the immunoSEQ multiplex PCR assay. The source is immuneACCESS, and TCRdb retained only in-frame sequences with V and J called. Part of the clones is not carried over; for the studies checked, unresolved V genes explain less than half of this, and the remainder is unexplained. The sample yields around 170,000 clones; approximately 91% were counted once. The top ten hold roughly 0.99% of the sample. Sequences were derived from peripheral blood, sampled on day 0 of AZD1222 vaccination. These receptors were taken from an adult in good health.

The V and J genes are TRBV4-3 and TRBJ1-4; D is perhaps TRBD1 (5 bases). The V end lost 0 bases, the J end lost 5 bases, and 22 bases lay between the germline ends. The CDR3 spans 19 residues. The germline V gene encodes CDR1 LGHNA and CDR2 YSLEER. The CDR3 spells CASSQDLTRDFGGNEKLFF. For the CDR3, the DNA is TGCGCCAGCAGCCAAGATCTCACGCGGGACTTCGGAGGCAATGAAAAACTGTTTTTT.

The sample holds one count of this clone. This chain links TRBV28 with TRBJ1-4; no firm D call. Germline V gene sequence: CDR1 MDHEN, CDR2 SYDVKM. This CDR3 spans 14 amino acids. V was clipped by 7 bases and J by 6 bases, with 15 bases between them. The DNA for the CDR3 is TGTGCCAGCAAGAGGACGGGCGGCGATGAAAAACTGTTTTTT. Translation gives CASKRTGGDEKLFF.

About this clone: Different DNA sequences within this sample yield the same CDR3. The V gene is TRBV12-3 or TRBV12-4, the J gene TRBJ1-2; 7 bases fit TRBD1. This CDR3 comprises 13 residues. V lost 3 bases to trimming and J lost 8 bases; unmatched junction nucleotides: 6. The CDR3 region is CASSLQGVGGYTF. The CDR3 DNA reads as TGTGCCAGCAGTTTGCAGGGGGTGGGCGGCTACACCTTC.

In its sample, this clone was seen a few times. The gene calls are TRBV4-2 and TRBJ1-3, with a weak D call TRBD1 (5 bases). CDR1 and CDR2 from the germline V gene are LGHNA and YNFKEQ. This CDR3 is 14 amino acids long. V shed 1 base and J shed 3 bases, with 7 bases lying between them. The CDR3 reads CASSQAGGGNTIYF. DNA of the CDR3: TGTGCCAGCAGCCAAGCCGGGGGTGGAAACACCATATATTTT.

The rearrangement links TRBV7-2 to TRBJ2-6; D remains unclear. Germline CDR1 and CDR2: SGHTA and FQGNSA. V was shortened by 2 bases and J by 0 bases, with 8 bases between the two germline ends. The CDR3 runs to 16 residues. This chain's CDR3 is CASSLSRSSGANVLTF. CDR3 nucleotide sequence: TGTGCCAGCAGCTTAAGTAGGAGCTCTGGGGCCAACGTCCTGACTTTC.

The chain links TRBV19 to TRBJ2-7; either TRBD1 or TRBD2 may supply D (6 bases each). This CDR3 spans 14 amino acids. V was cut by 4 bases and J by 6 bases, with 16 bases left in between. Per the germline V gene, CDR1 is LNHDA and CDR2 is SQIVND (reference sequence). DNA of the CDR3: TGTGCCAGTAGTAGACAGGAGGGAGCGCTCGAGCAGTACTTC. Amino acids: CASSRQEGALEQYF.

The genes are TRBV6-5 and TRBJ2-5; D gene unclear. Germline V lookup: CDR1 MNHEY, CDR2 SVGAGI. The V end was cut by 6 bases, the J end by 2 bases, with 10 bases between. The CDR3 is 13 amino acids. DNA for the CDR3: TGTGCCAGCAGCCCCGCGTCTCAAGAGACCCAGTACTTC. This gives the protein CASSPASQETQYF.

The rearrangement links TRBV7-2 to TRBJ1-2, with TRBD1 identical over 8 bases. This CDR3 has 13 amino acids. Germline V gene sequence: CDR1 SGHTA, CDR2 FQGNSA. V lost 4 bases, J lost 4 bases, and 2 bases stayed unmatched. CDR3 sequence reads: CASSWDRSYGYTF. DNA of the CDR3: TGTGCCAGCAGCTGGGACAGGTCCTATGGCTACACCTTC.

The gene calls are TRBV10-2 and TRBJ2-5; D is possibly TRBD2 (6 bases). Germline V lookup: CDR1 WSHSY, CDR2 SAAADI. This CDR3 is built from 14 residues. The V gene lost 9 bases and the J gene lost 0 bases, with 14 bases spanning the gap. The CDR3 region is CASVDGGYQETQYF. The CDR3 nucleotides read TGCGCCAGTGTTGATGGGGGGTACCAAGAGACCCAGTACTTC.

In its sample, this clone was seen once. In DNA form, the CDR3 reads TGTGCCAGCAGCCCCTGGACTAGCGGCGAGACCCAGTACTTC. Amino acid sequence: CASSPWTSGETQYF. The chain carries TRBV14 and TRBJ2-5; 10 bases fit TRBD2. The junction had 4 bases not matched to a gene; V was cut back by 4 bases and J by 5 bases. The CDR3 is 14 residues long. The V gene's germline CDR1 is SGHDN and CDR2 FVKESK. The full variable domain, rest sourced from reference TRBV14 and TRBJ2-5, is EAGVTQFPSHSVIEKGQTVTLRCDPISGHDNLYWYRRVMGKEIKFLLHFVKESKQDESGMPNNRFLAERTGGTYSTLKVQPAELEDSGVYFCASSPWTSGETQYFGPGTRLLVL.

The chain is built from TRBV5-4 and TRBJ1-2; 11 bases align to TRBD1. This CDR3 has 15 amino acids. CDR1 is SGHNT, CDR2 YYREEE, per germline (reference sequence). V lost 0 bases, J lost 8 bases, and 6 bases stayed unmatched. The CDR3 region is CASSLAGTGGEGYTF. DNA for the CDR3: TGTGCCAGCAGCTTGGCAGGGACAGGGGGTGAGGGCTACACCTTC.

J is TRBJ1-5 and V is TRBV28; D ambiguous. In germline, CDR1 is MDHEN, CDR2 SYDVKM. CDR3 size: 13 residues. Trimming shortened V by 6 bases and J by 6 bases, and 12 bases separated the two germline ends. As DNA, the CDR3 is TGTGCCAGCAGAACACTACCCCGTCAGCCCCAGCATTTT. The encoded protein is CASRTLPRQPQHF.

This chain connects TRBV7-6 to TRBJ2-1; 8 bases fit TRBD2. Germline CDR1 and CDR2: SGHVS and FNYEAQ. J lost 4 bases, V lost 2 bases, and 4 bases had no gene match. This CDR3 has 15 amino acids. This chain's CDR3 is CASSLPLAGYNEQFF. The CDR3 nucleotides read TGTGCCAGCAGCTTACCTCTAGCGGGTTACAATGAGCAGTTCTTC.

V usage is TRBV9 and J usage is TRBJ2-5; D possibly corresponds to TRBD1 (6 bases). The CDR3 spans 13 residues. V lost 2 bases to trimming and J lost 2 bases, with 7 bases between them. The germline V gene has CDR1 SGDLS and CDR2 YYNGEE. The CDR3, as DNA: TGTGCCAGCAGCGTCGGACAGCAAGAGACCCAGTACTTC. Its translation: CASSVGQQETQYF. Full variable domain (outside the CDR3, taken from reference TRBV9 and TRBJ2-5): DSGVTQTPKHLITATGQRVTLRCSPRSGDLSVYWYQQSLDQGLQFLIQYYNGEERAKGNILERFSAQQFPDLHSELNLSSLELGDSALYFCASSVGQQETQYFGPGTRLLVL.

This clone was observed a single time. The genes are TRBV6-5 and TRBJ2-2; 12 bases align to TRBD1. Germline V lookup: CDR1 MNHEY, CDR2 SVGAGI. V lost 6 bases to trimming and J lost 5 bases; unmatched junction nucleotides: 4. The CDR3 has 15 amino acids. The DNA of the CDR3 is TGTGCCAGCAGGGGGACAGGGGGCTTTACCGGGGAGCTGTTTTTT. Its translation: CASRGTGGFTGELFF.

The chain joins TRBV19 to TRBJ1-2; a possible D gene is TRBD1 (5 bases). The germline V gene encodes CDR1 LNHDA and CDR2 SQIVND (reference sequence). The CDR3 is 13 amino acids. Trimming removed 8 bases from V and 1 base from J, with 11 bases in between. CDR3 sequence reads: CASDPGINYGYTF. CDR3 nucleotide sequence: TGTGCCAGTGATCCAGGGATTAACTATGGCTACACCTTC.